Listed below are T cell receptor beta chains from one sample, sequenced in a study of PD-1 blockade in mismatch repair-deficient tumors. Assay used: immunoSEQ multiplex PCR; TCRdb lists only in-frame clones, some missing. The data hold about 34,000 clones, with approximately 84% observed a single time. The input for sequencing was PBMCs, taken 6 to 7 weeks after starting pembrolizumab. Source of these receptors: an adult with mismatch repair-deficient cancer. Both conserved end residues are part of each CDR3. The D gene is left open where the match is weak. Rows may omit the clone size; those that give it use once, few, many or a size class.

j_call: TRBJ2-2; d_call: .; v_call: TRBV7-3; clone_size: .; cdr3_aa: CASSAIQGNGELFF; cdr3_nt: TGTGCCAGCAGCGCCATTCAGGGAAACGGGGAGCTGTTTTTT
j_call: TRBJ2-1; d_call: .; v_call: TRBV21-1; clone_size: .; cdr3_aa: CASSYYNEQFF; cdr3_nt: TGTGCCAGCAGCTACTACAATGAGCAGTTCTTC
j_call: TRBJ1-1; d_call: .; v_call: TRBV6-5; clone_size: .; cdr3_aa: CASSYSQGTQYHAFF; cdr3_nt: TGTGCCAGCAGTTACTCACAGGGCACCCAATACCACGCTTTCTTT
j_call: TRBJ1-1; d_call: TRBD1; v_call: TRBV9; clone_size: .; cdr3_aa: CASSVDGQGGAEAFF; cdr3_nt: TGTGCCAGCAGCGTGGACGGACAGGGTGGGGCAGAAGCTTTCTTT
j_call: TRBJ2-1; d_call: .; v_call: TRBV19; clone_size: once; cdr3_aa: CASSSPGTQNEQFF; cdr3_nt: TGTGCCAGTAGTTCCCCCGGGACACAAAATGAGCAGTTCTTC
j_call: TRBJ1-6; d_call: TRBD1; v_call: TRBV6-5; clone_size: .; cdr3_aa: CASSPADRDNSPLHF; cdr3_nt: TGTGCCAGCAGCCCAGCCGACAGGGATAATTCACCCCTCCACTTT
j_call: TRBJ2-1; d_call: .; v_call: TRBV6-5; clone_size: .; cdr3_aa: CASRPTGTTRNEQFF; cdr3_nt: TGTGCCAGCAGGCCCACCGGGACAACGCGCAATGAGCAGTTCTTC
j_call: TRBJ2-5; d_call: .; v_call: TRBV5-1; clone_size: .; cdr3_aa: CASSLAGWETQYF; cdr3_nt: TGCGCCAGCAGCTTGGCAGGGTGGGAGACCCAGTACTTC
j_call: TRBJ1-5; d_call: .; v_call: TRBV6-1; clone_size: .; cdr3_aa: CASSGQFNQPQHF; cdr3_nt: TGTGCCAGCAGCGGACAGTTTAATCAGCCCCAGCATTTT
j_call: TRBJ1-1; d_call: .; v_call: TRBV7-8; clone_size: .; cdr3_aa: CASSLDSYTEAFF; cdr3_nt: TGTGCCAGCAGCTTAGACAGCTACACTGAAGCTTTCTTT
j_call: TRBJ2-5; d_call: .; v_call: TRBV30; clone_size: .; cdr3_aa: CAWSVLQETQYF; cdr3_nt: TGTGCCTGGAGTGTACTTCAAGAGACCCAGTACTTC
j_call: TRBJ1-2; d_call: .; v_call: TRBV28; clone_size: once; cdr3_aa: CASTVGGIGYTF; cdr3_nt: TGTGCCAGCACCGTAGGCGGGATAGGCTACACCTTC
j_call: TRBJ2-3; d_call: .; v_call: TRBV5-1; clone_size: .; cdr3_aa: CASSLGLEEYTDTQYF; cdr3_nt: TGCGCCAGCAGCCTGGGACTCGAAGAGTACACAGATACGCAGTATTTT
j_call: TRBJ1-2; d_call: TRBD1; v_call: TRBV28; clone_size: .; cdr3_aa: CASSLHRGQRYTF; cdr3_nt: TGTGCCAGCAGTCTACACAGGGGGCAGCGCTACACCTTC
j_call: TRBJ2-1; d_call: TRBD2; v_call: TRBV30; clone_size: .; cdr3_aa: CAWSAGLAGEQFF; cdr3_nt: TGTGCCTGGAGTGCAGGACTAGCCGGTGAGCAGTTCTTC
j_call: TRBJ2-5; d_call: .; v_call: TRBV11-2; clone_size: .; cdr3_aa: CASSLAGSQETQYF; cdr3_nt: TGTGCCAGCAGCTTAGCTGGCAGCCAAGAGACCCAGTACTTC
j_call: TRBJ1-5; d_call: .; v_call: TRBV5-3; clone_size: .; cdr3_aa: CARSLERNQPQHF; cdr3_nt: TGTGCCAGAAGCTTGGAGAGGAATCAGCCCCAGCATTTT
j_call: TRBJ1-1; d_call: .; v_call: TRBV28; clone_size: .; cdr3_aa: CASSLWERREAFF; cdr3_nt: TGTGCCAGCAGTTTATGGGAGAGGCGTGAAGCTTTCTTT
j_call: TRBJ1-1; d_call: .; v_call: TRBV28; clone_size: .; cdr3_aa: CASSFNGNTEAFF; cdr3_nt: TGTGCCAGCAGTTTTAACGGGAACACTGAAGCTTTCTTT
j_call: TRBJ2-6; d_call: .; v_call: TRBV2; clone_size: .; cdr3_aa: CASSEVGTGITYSGANVLTF; cdr3_nt: TGTGCCAGCAGTGAGGTTGGTACAGGGATTACTTACTCTGGGGCCAACGTCCTGACTTTC
j_call: TRBJ1-1; d_call: .; v_call: TRBV4-1; clone_size: .; cdr3_aa: CASSPRQVMNTEAFF; cdr3_nt: TGCGCCAGCAGCCCCAGGCAGGTCATGAACACTGAAGCTTTCTTT
j_call: TRBJ1-5; d_call: .; v_call: TRBV18; clone_size: .; cdr3_aa: CASSDRFNQPQHF; cdr3_nt: TGTGCCAGTAGCGACAGGTTCAATCAGCCCCAGCATTTT
j_call: TRBJ1-5; d_call: .; v_call: TRBV28; clone_size: .; cdr3_aa: CASSLEGYQPQHF; cdr3_nt: TGTGCCAGCAGTTTGGAGGGTTATCAGCCCCAGCATTTT
j_call: TRBJ1-2; d_call: .; v_call: TRBV6-6; clone_size: .; cdr3_aa: CASSYGAERGYGYTF; cdr3_nt: TGTGCCAGCAGTTACGGAGCAGAGAGAGGCTATGGCTACACCTTC
j_call: TRBJ1-3; d_call: TRBD1; v_call: TRBV19; clone_size: .; cdr3_aa: CASSKIQGVYGNTIYF; cdr3_nt: TGTGCCAGTAGTAAGATACAGGGGGTGTATGGAAACACCATATATTTT
j_call: TRBJ2-7; d_call: .; v_call: TRBV7-9; clone_size: .; cdr3_aa: CASSFVREYYSYEQYF; cdr3_nt: TGTGCCAGCAGCTTCGTACGGGAGTACTACTCCTACGAGCAGTACTTC
j_call: TRBJ2-7; d_call: TRBD1; v_call: TRBV28; clone_size: once; cdr3_aa: CASSPGQTYEQYF; cdr3_nt: TGTGCCAGCAGCCCGGGACAGACCTACGAGCAGTACTTC
j_call: TRBJ2-7; d_call: .; v_call: TRBV2; clone_size: few; cdr3_aa: CASKGGVASYEQYF; cdr3_nt: TGTGCCAGCAAGGGGGGGGTCGCCTCCTACGAGCAGTACTTC
j_call: TRBJ1-2; d_call: .; v_call: TRBV19; clone_size: .; cdr3_aa: CASSGQINNYGYTF; cdr3_nt: TGTGCCAGTAGTGGTCAGATAAACAACTATGGCTACACCTTC
j_call: TRBJ1-5; d_call: .; v_call: TRBV19; clone_size: .; cdr3_aa: CASRGLTGGRGQPQHF; cdr3_nt: TGTGCCAGTAGGGGCTTAACCGGGGGAAGAGGTCAGCCCCAGCATTTT
j_call: TRBJ1-2; d_call: TRBD1; v_call: TRBV6-5; clone_size: .; cdr3_aa: CASSSQRGQGGYGYTF; cdr3_nt: TGTGCCAGCAGTTCCCAGAGAGGACAGGGAGGCTATGGCTACACCTTC
j_call: TRBJ1-1; d_call: .; v_call: TRBV5-4; clone_size: .; cdr3_aa: CASSLVPPGYTEAFF; cdr3_nt: TGTGCCAGCAGCTTGGTCCCGCCGGGGTACACTGAAGCTTTCTTT